This T cell receptor (beta chain) was observed in a study of regulatory T cells in long-lasting Graves disease. At the level of the study: Over-5-year antithyroid drug use with positive TSH receptor antibodies defined persistent Graves' disease in the study.

This clonotype occurred many times. Its specificity is not known. Study observations and caveats: A greater number of public clonotypes (roughly 2,800) was shared by persistent patients than by new patients (roughly 880).

Per germline, CDR1 SGHTA and CDR2 FQGNSA. The CDR3 extends over 14 amino acids. With 5 bases removed from V and 6 bases from J, the gap between germline ends came to 16 bases. As for time point: persistent/refractory GD, antithyroid drugs over 5 years with positive TRAb. Researchers made the TCR library from RNA that was extracted from PBMCs. A blood draw put about 10 milliliters of peripheral blood into EDTA tubes. Arm-PCR of CDR3 regions and iRepertoire HTBI primers were used to build TCR beta libraries. TCRdb reprocessed the multiplex PCR reads via MiXCR and lists one record per CDR3 protein. Seen here are a few hundred thousand distinct CDR3 sequences, about 25% observed once, and the top ten hold roughly 30%.

The V call is TRBV7-2, the J call TRBJ1-1; unclear D gene. This specimen consisted of peripheral blood mononuclear cells (PBMCs), obtained when the disease was refractory, from a patient treated with antithyroid drugs. This TCR was sampled from a female donor with Graves disease. This CDR3 is CASSQLVYAAEAFF. In DNA form, the CDR3 reads TGTGCCAGCAGCCAGTTAGTGTACGCGGCTGAAGCTTTCTTT.